This is a list of T cell receptor beta chains from one sample in a study of cytomegalovirus exposure and HLA in healthy donors. Sequencing used immunoSEQ multiplex PCR; TCRdb keeps in-frame clones, though not all of them. Among approximately 100,000 clones listed, about 75% were seen once. Specimen: PBMCs. The receptors come from a man in his sixties in good health and CMV-seropositive. Each CDR3 is given without its conserved first and last residue.

j_gene,v_gene,CDR3aa
TRBJ1-6,TRBV12-5,ASGLGGPNSPLH
TRBJ2-7,TRBV11-3,ASSLDGVKQY
TRBJ2-3,TRBV7-3,ASSRTRTDTQY
TRBJ2-7,TRBV7-8,ASSLVGTVYEQY
TRBJ2-2,TRBV28,ASRGGNTGELF
TRBJ1-2,TRBV23-1,ASSQATGGLGYT
TRBJ2-1,TRBV19,ASSGGGGGVGEQF
TRBJ2-1,TRBV5-1,ASSYRDLDEQF
TRBJ2-1,TRBV18,ASSPRGGEHEQF
TRBJ1-2,TRBV5-6,ASSSALGTGPSNYGYT
TRBJ2-3,TRBV7-9,ASNQSPGQGTDTQY
TRBJ2-2,TRBV11-2,ASSLDPPGLAGYTGELF
TRBJ1-6,TRBV12-5,ASADSHNSPLH